This T cell receptor (beta chain) came from a study of OX40 agonist ivuxolimab in advanced cancers. For the study at large: Cohort: around 86% men, mean age approximately 60, aged roughly 23 to 79. Participants could have had prior anti-PD-1, anti-PD-L1 or anti-CTLA-4 therapy, and around 43% had some.

This clone was recorded once. The target antigen is unknown. Study-level points and caveats: Partly responding patients at 0.1-3.0 mg/kg showed some of the smallest clonal expansion. Averaged across samples, CD8+ T cells carried more expanded clones than CD4+ did.

The CDR3 runs 13 residues. Trimming stripped 0 bases from V and 4 bases from J, with 5 bases between. Looked up from germline, CDR1 is SGDLS and CDR2 is YYNGEE. Clones were read by immunoSEQ multiplex PCR, and TCRdb kept only the in-frame ones, dropping some. The sample has tens of thousands of clones; approximately 90% are singletons. The V gene is TRBV9, the J gene TRBJ2-1; no clear D. The sequencing used CD4+ or CD8+ T cells sorted from blood, collected in a trial of the OX40 agonist ivuxolimab. The TCR was taken from an adult with an advanced solid tumor such as melanoma, head and neck, liver or kidney cancer. In DNA form, the CDR3 reads TGTGCCAGCAGCGTAGCACCTTACAATGAGCAGTTCTTC. It specifies CASSVAPYNEQFF.